Included here is one T cell receptor (beta chain) sequence, with context. One junction end disagrees with the germline gene, perhaps due to a read error. The sample holds other DNA sequences that translate to the same CDR3. This entry is derived from a study of blood T cell repertoires in COVID-19. CDR3 length: 15 amino acids. Germline CDR1 and CDR2: MNHEY and SVGAGI. Only in-frame clones appear in the TCRdb table, and some are missing; sequencing was by immunoSEQ multiplex PCR. The sample lists tens of thousands of clones, 80% to 90% occurring once. Material for sequencing was peripheral blood. V gene TRBV6-5 combines with J gene TRBJ1-3; D remains unclear. This clonotype was obtained from a man aged 60-69 years with acute or convalescent COVID-19. The CDR3 DNA follows: TGTGCCAGCAGCTACTCAGGAGGATCGGGAAACACCATATATTTT. Its translation: CASSYSGGSGNTIYF.